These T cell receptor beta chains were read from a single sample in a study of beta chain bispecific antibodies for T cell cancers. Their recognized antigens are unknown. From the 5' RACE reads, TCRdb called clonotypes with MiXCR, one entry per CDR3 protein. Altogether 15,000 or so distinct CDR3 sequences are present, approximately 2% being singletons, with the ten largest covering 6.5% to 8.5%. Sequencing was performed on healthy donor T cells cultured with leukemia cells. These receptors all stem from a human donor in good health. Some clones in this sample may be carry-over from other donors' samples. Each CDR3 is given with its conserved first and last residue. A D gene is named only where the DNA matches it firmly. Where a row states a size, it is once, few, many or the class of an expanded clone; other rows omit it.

CDR3aa: CASSSDTGAPEPQHF
CDR3nt: TGTGCCAGCAGCTCTGATACAGGGGCCCCAGAGCCCCAGCATTTT
v_gene: TRBV5-4
j_gene: TRBJ1-5
abundance: many
d_gene: TRBD1

CDR3aa: CASSFLASGGSSYNEQFF
CDR3nt: TGTGCCAGCAGCTTTCTCGCTAGCGGGGGGAGCTCCTACAATGAGCAGTTCTTC
v_gene: TRBV7-6
j_gene: TRBJ2-1
abundance: many
d_gene: TRBD2

CDR3aa: CASSQDEDRGVDGYTF
CDR3nt: TGCGCCAGCAGCCAAGATGAGGACAGGGGCGTAGATGGCTACACCTTC
v_gene: TRBV4-1
j_gene: TRBJ1-2
abundance: many
d_gene: TRBD1

CDR3aa: CASSPPVGESVAGELFF
CDR3nt: TGTGCCAGCTCACCACCGGTGGGGGAGTCGGTCGCCGGGGAGCTGTTTTTT
v_gene: TRBV18
j_gene: TRBJ2-2
abundance: .
d_gene: .

CDR3aa: CASSLEVHEQYF
CDR3nt: TGTGCCAGCAGCTTAGAGGTCCACGAGCAGTACTTC
v_gene: TRBV11-2
j_gene: TRBJ2-7
abundance: many
d_gene: .

CDR3aa: CASSLGQGLETQYF
CDR3nt: TGCGCCAGCAGCTTGGGACAGGGGTTGGAGACCCAGTACTTC
v_gene: TRBV5-1
j_gene: TRBJ2-5
abundance: many
d_gene: TRBD1

CDR3aa: CSARSLNNEKLFF
CDR3nt: TGCAGTGCTAGGAGTTTAAATAATGAAAAACTGTTTTTT
v_gene: TRBV20-1
j_gene: TRBJ1-4
abundance: many
d_gene: .

CDR3aa: CASSLVRGTNTEAFF
CDR3nt: TGTGCCAGCAGCTTGGTTCGGGGGACTAACACTGAAGCTTTCTTT
v_gene: TRBV5-4
j_gene: TRBJ1-1
abundance: many
d_gene: .

CDR3aa: CASSDTNTGELFF
CDR3nt: TGTGCCAGCAGTGACACAAACACCGGGGAGCTGTTTTTT
v_gene: TRBV6-4
j_gene: TRBJ2-2
abundance: many
d_gene: .

CDR3aa: CSVPDETRPLNEQFF
CDR3nt: TGCAGTGTTCCCGACGAGACTAGGCCCCTCAATGAGCAGTTCTTC
v_gene: TRBV20-1
j_gene: TRBJ2-1
abundance: many
d_gene: .

CDR3aa: CASSVAGIYGYTF
CDR3nt: TGTGCCAGCAGCGTAGCTGGGATCTATGGCTACACCTTC
v_gene: TRBV9
j_gene: TRBJ1-2
abundance: many
d_gene: .

CDR3aa: CASSQAWGLNTGELFF
CDR3nt: TGTGCCAGCAGCCAAGCCTGGGGATTGAACACCGGGGAGCTGTTTTTT
v_gene: TRBV3-1
j_gene: TRBJ2-2
abundance: many
d_gene: .

CDR3aa: CSAPSGAVSGYTF
CDR3nt: TGCAGCGCCCCCTCGGGGGCAGTCAGTGGCTACACCTTC
v_gene: TRBV29-1
j_gene: TRBJ1-2
abundance: many
d_gene: .

CDR3aa: CASSLRGTEYYEQYF
CDR3nt: TGTGCCAGCAGTTTGAGGGGGACAGAGTACTACGAGCAGTACTTC
v_gene: TRBV27
j_gene: TRBJ2-7
abundance: medium-sized
d_gene: TRBD1

CDR3aa: CASAWAGGMREQYF
CDR3nt: TGTGCCAGCGCCTGGGCAGGGGGGATGCGCGAGCAGTACTTC
v_gene: TRBV27
j_gene: TRBJ2-7
abundance: many
d_gene: .

CDR3aa: CASSLETGGTYNSPLHF
CDR3nt: TGTGCCAGCAGCTTAGAGACAGGGGGAACCTATAATTCACCCCTCCACTTT
v_gene: TRBV7-6
j_gene: TRBJ1-6
abundance: many
d_gene: TRBD1